Listed below are T cell receptor beta chains from one sample, sequenced in a study of human T cells and chemical hapten exposure. MiXCR, applied by TCRdb to the RACE reads, yields one record per CDR3 protein. This repertoire shows about 120,000 distinct CDR3 sequences, approximately 11% found once; its top ten account for roughly 2.3%. The starting material was whole blood, obtained in connection with sensitization to the hapten diphenylcyclopropenone (DPC). These TCRs come from a woman aged 45-59 years with alopecia areata. Some clones in this sample may be carry-over from other donors' samples. CDR3s leave out the opening cysteine and the closing phenylalanine or tryptophan.

>TRBJ2-7|TRBV5-1
ASSPLAGGDEQY
>TRBJ2-7|TRBV12-3/TRBV12-4
ASSPGPVVQY
>TRBJ2-3|TRBV10-1
ASSMTGPTDTQY
>TRBJ2-1|TRBV24-1
ATSGKREKETEQF
>TRBJ2-3|TRBV7-2
ASSREWLTDTQY
>TRBJ1-1|TRBV29-1
SVAGRGTEAF
>TRBJ2-3|TRBV9
ASSVAGNPDTQY
>TRBJ2-5|TRBV7-2
ASSPRTGQETQY
>TRBJ2-7|TRBV6-5
ASRLSGTALEQY
>TRBJ2-3|TRBV12-3/TRBV12-4
ASSQPFGSGGADTQY
>TRBJ1-1|TRBV20-1
SAPRRENTEAF
>TRBJ2-1|TRBV12-3/TRBV12-4
ASSEGGGF
>TRBJ2-3|TRBV24-1
ATSDTIPASRDTQY
>TRBJ2-7|TRBV30
AWSSGSSYEQY
>TRBJ2-5|TRBV28
ASSVSGRETQY
>TRBJ1-1|TRBV27
AVHRGQEAF
>TRBJ2-5|TRBV27
ASSSFSEVRETQY
>TRBJ1-6|TRBV7-9
ASSLSAGDNSPLH
>TRBJ1-1|TRBV6-6
ASRPTGNTEAF
>TRBJ2-1|TRBV11-3
ASSLVLGIEQF
>TRBJ2-3|TRBV5-5
ASSPPSRLKDTQY
>TRBJ2-7|TRBV28
ASSLGRYEQY
>TRBJ2-7|TRBV4-1
ASSQGARYEQY
>TRBJ2-1|TRBV21-1
ASRVTGGEQF
>TRBJ2-5|TRBV6-2/TRBV6-3
ASRSSGETQY
>TRBJ1-1|TRBV20-1
SASGQAAYEAF
>TRBJ1-4|TRBV12-5
ASGLWEEKLF
>TRBJ1-1|TRBV20-1
SARGRGNTEAF
>TRBJ2-3|TRBV6-1
ASRKELGGDTQY
>TRBJ2-1|TRBV3-1
ASSQGTNEQF
>TRBJ2-7|TRBV12-3/TRBV12-4
ATQKGGEKGEQY
>TRBJ1-1|TRBV10-3
AISGTGITEAF
>TRBJ2-2|TRBV27
ASTTGLGTGELF
>TRBJ1-4|TRBV12-3/TRBV12-4
ASSFREGEKLF
>TRBJ1-5|TRBV20-1
SAYPQYGNQPQH
>TRBJ2-7|TRBV28
ASSSLGTSGPSYEQY
>TRBJ1-3|TRBV29-1
SPHLCQGLKVRCSGNTIY
>TRBJ1-2|TRBV12-3/TRBV12-4
ASSLGFFRGSYGYT
>TRBJ2-7|TRBV6-5
ASSRVAGGGEQY
>TRBJ2-5|TRBV7-8
ASSLRTFMETQY
>TRBJ2-2|TRBV10-3
AISESVQTNTGELF
>TRBJ2-7|TRBV6-2/TRBV6-3
ASVGTVLGEQY
>TRBJ1-1|TRBV5-1
ASSFGTARRINTEAF
>TRBJ1-1|TRBV5-8
ASSSLTGGTEAF
>TRBJ2-3|TRBV6-5
ASSRTSGRAGLPDTQY
>TRBJ1-1|TRBV7-2
ASSLGAMNTEAF
>TRBJ2-7|TRBV28
ASSTKTLYEQY
>TRBJ2-3|TRBV6-5
ASSSPTSGTDTQY
>TRBJ2-2|TRBV12-3/TRBV12-4
ASKKGTGELF
>TRBJ2-1|TRBV7-9
ASSRGPRGQSSNEQF
>TRBJ1-4|TRBV4-2
ASSQEPGSTNEKLF
>TRBJ2-1|TRBV12-5
ASGLAQRGGIYNEQF
>TRBJ2-7|TRBV12-5
ASGRGLGDEQY
>TRBJ2-5|TRBV29-1
SVETGKRQETQY
>TRBJ1-2|TRBV5-5
ASSLVTGDDYGYT